The present T cell receptor (beta chain) was sequenced within a study of blood T cell repertoires in COVID-19. Trimming took 5 bases from V and 2 from J, leaving 15 bases between them. The CDR3 length is 15 residues. Germline V CDR1 and CDR2: SNHLY, FYNNEI. Using immunoSEQ multiplex PCR, the repertoire was profiled, and TCRdb retains in-frame clones only, with some absent. The repertoire holds hundreds of thousands of clones, around 89% seen once, with 3% in the top ten. In Seattle, patients joined the study during active infection and were tracked longitudinally. The sample was peripheral blood. The TCR sequence derives from a woman in her thirties with COVID-19, enrolled during active disease. The chain couples TRBV2 to TRBJ2-5; TRBD2 might be the D (6 bases). The CDR3 region has the DNA TGTGCCAGCAGTCCCGTCCAAGGGAGGCAAGAGACCCAGTACTTC. Its translation is CASSPVQGRQETQYF.